These 17 T cell receptor beta chains share one sample of origin, sequenced in a study of cytomegalovirus exposure and HLA in healthy donors. Use of 60 Vbeta and 13 Jbeta primers characterized the PCR. Libraries were prepared by immunoSEQ multiplex PCR; TCRdb keeps only in-frame clonotypes and omits some of them. The sample consists of about 190,000 clones, roughly four fifths of them appearing once. The sequencing input was PBMCs. These receptors were taken from a young man in good health and CMV-seronegative.

This chain uses TRBV6-1 with TRBJ2-7; 8 nucleotides align to TRBD2. Germline loops: CDR1 MNHNS, CDR2 SASEGT. J was trimmed by 2 bases and V by 3 bases; bases with no gene match: 6. The CDR3 contains 15 residues. The CDR3 nucleotides are TGTGCCAGCAGTGATTCGCGGGGGGTTCCCTACGAGCAGTACTTC. Encoded protein: CASSDSRGVPYEQYF.

The genes are TRBV7-6 and TRBJ2-1, with a possible D match to TRBD2 (5 bases). Germline values: CDR1 SGHVS, CDR2 FNYEAQ. The V gene lost 6 bases and the J gene lost 4 bases, with 16 bases spanning the gap. The CDR3 is made up of 15 amino acids. CDR3 residues: CASSRSLGSYNEQFF. The CDR3 DNA follows: TGTGCCAGCAGTCGTTCCCTTGGGAGTTACAATGAGCAGTTCTTC.

The chain employs TRBV12-5 and TRBJ2-5, with D maybe TRBD2 (5 bases). The CDR3 runs to 16 residues. V dropped 5 bases and J dropped 4 bases, with 20 bases sitting between them. Germline V lookup: CDR1 LGHNT, CDR2 FRNRAP. This chain's CDR3 is CASGGKRSQGRETQYF. As DNA, the CDR3 is TGTGCTAGTGGTGGGAAGCGGAGCCAAGGGCGAGAGACCCAGTACTTC.

The chain employs TRBV28 and TRBJ2-7; TRBD2 matches at 9 bases. Germline loops: CDR1 MDHEN, CDR2 SYDVKM. CDR3 length: 13 residues. V shed 6 bases and J 2 bases; nucleotides not matched to a gene: 2. This chain's CDR3 is CASRTSGPYEQYF. The CDR3 region has the DNA TGTGCCAGCAGGACTAGCGGACCCTACGAGCAGTACTTC. The variable domain in full, completed from reference TRBV28 and TRBJ2-7, reads DVKVTQSSRYLVKRTGEKVFLECVQDMDHENMFWYRQDPGLGLRLIYFSYDVKMKEKGDIPEGYSVSREKKERFSLILESASTNQTSMYLCASRTSGPYEQYFGPGTRLTVT.

The gene calls are TRBV18 and TRBJ1-4, with 11 bases fitting TRBD1. Unmatched junction bases numbered 8, after V lost 3 bases and J lost 5 bases. The germline V gene encodes CDR1 KGHSH and CDR2 LQKENI. This CDR3 has 17 amino acids. This CDR3 reads CASSPPGQGVGNEKLFF. The CDR3 DNA sequence: TGTGCCAGCTCACCCCCGGGACAGGGGGTAGGGAATGAAAAACTGTTTTTT.

The chain carries TRBV25-1 and TRBJ1-2, with 8 bases aligning to TRBD1. Germline CDR1 reads MGHDK; CDR2 reads SYGVNS. This CDR3 has 16 amino acids. J was trimmed by 4 bases and V by 1 base; bases with no gene match: 8. The CDR3: CASSESSRTGSYGYTF. The CDR3 coding sequence is TGTGCCAGCAGTGAATCGTCCCGGACAGGGTCCTATGGCTACACCTTC.

The genes are TRBV4-1 and TRBJ2-1; TRBD2 aligns across 11 bases. V was pared by 3 bases and J by 1 base, with 5 bases of the junction left unmatched. Germline lookup yields CDR1 MGHRA and CDR2 YSYEKL. The CDR3 consists of 17 residues. This CDR3 reads CASSHNGLAGSYNEQFF. Here the CDR3 DNA reads TGCGCCAGCAGCCATAATGGACTAGCGGGTTCCTACAATGAGCAGTTCTTC.

The CDR3 loop is CASSSTRTGAYEQYF. CDR3 coding DNA: TGTGCCAGCAGTTCCACTCGGACAGGTGCCTACGAGCAGTACTTC. The J gene is TRBJ2-7, the V gene TRBV28; 7 bases align to TRBD1. The V gene's germline CDR1 is MDHEN and CDR2 SYDVKM. J lost 2 bases, V lost 4 bases, and 8 bases had no gene match. The CDR3 is 15 amino acids.

The genes are TRBV28 and TRBJ2-2; the match to TRBD2 covers 11 bases. With V trimmed by 3 bases and J by 8 bases, 5 bases remained unmatched. This CDR3 contains 15 residues. CDR1 and CDR2 (germline): MDHEN, SYDVKM. CDR3 residues: CASSFLAGGGGELFF. CDR3 bases: TGTGCCAGCAGTTTTCTAGCGGGAGGAGGTGGGGAGCTGTTTTTT.

This chain uses TRBV5-5 with TRBJ2-6, with a tentative D call TRBD1 (6 bases). This CDR3 is built from 18 residues. Germline CDR1 is SGHKS and CDR2 is YYEKEE (reference sequence). Trimming stripped 4 bases from V and 2 bases from J, with 19 bases between. As DNA, the CDR3 is TGTGCCAGCAGCATCGGCCTGGGACAAAACGCTGGGGCCAACGTCCTGACTTTC. This gives the protein CASSIGLGQNAGANVLTF.

The chain employs TRBV6-5 and TRBJ2-6, with D hard to call. Germline V lookup: CDR1 MNHEY, CDR2 SVGAGI. V lost 7 bases to trimming and J lost 2 bases, with 9 bases between them. The CDR3 sequence is 14 residues long. CDR3: CASMSFPGANVLTF. CDR3 nucleotide sequence: TGTGCCAGCATGTCCTTCCCTGGGGCCAACGTCCTGACTTTC.

As regards this clone: Other DNA sequences in this specimen translate into the identical CDR3. The chain uses TRBV6-6 and TRBJ1-5; a possible D gene is TRBD1 (5 bases). CDR3 length: 14 amino acids. Germline values: CDR1 MNHNY, CDR2 SVGAGI (reference sequence). V was shortened by 2 bases and J by 2 bases, with 7 bases between the two germline ends. The CDR3 nucleotides read TGTGCCAGCAGTTACAGGGGTGGCAATCAGCCCCAGCATTTT. It specifies CASSYRGGNQPQHF.

The chain links TRBV7-9 to TRBJ2-1; 7 positions match TRBD2. This CDR3 has 16 residues. Germline CDR1 and CDR2: SEHNR and FQNEAQ (reference sequence). V trimming: 0 bases; J trimming: 4 bases; junction bases outside the gene matches: 6. The CDR3 nucleotides are TGTGCCAGCAGCTTAGCGACGGGACTACATTACAATGAGCAGTTCTTC. It codes for CASSLATGLHYNEQFF.

The CDR3 coding sequence is TGTGCCAGCAGCTCACAGGGGTCCTTGACTGAAGCTTTCTTT. Translation: CASSSQGSLTEAFF. The chain carries TRBV9 and TRBJ1-1, with 7 positions matching TRBD1. With 4 bases clipped from V and 5 bases from J, the junction kept 8 bases outside the gene matches. Germline CDR1 and CDR2: SGDLS and YYNGEE. This CDR3 has 14 amino acids.

The genes are TRBV7-9 and TRBJ2-1; a possible D gene is TRBD2 (6 bases). Trimming shortened V by 4 bases and J by 4 bases, and 17 bases separated the two germline ends. The CDR3 covers 16 residues. CDR1 and CDR2 (germline): SEHNR, FQNEAQ (reference sequence). The CDR3 DNA reads as TGTGCCAGCAGCTCGCAAGGCGGGATGGTATACAATGAGCAGTTCTTC. This codes for CASSSQGGMVYNEQFF.

This chain uses TRBV15 with TRBJ1-2; 8 nucleotides line up with TRBD1. Trimming at V came to 11 bases and at J to 7 bases, leaving 15 bases not matched to a gene. The CDR3 consists of 14 residues. The germline CDR1 and CDR2 sequences are LNHNV and YYDKDF (reference sequence). The CDR3 loop is CASNQGATQGGYTF. Written as DNA, the CDR3 is TGTGCCTCTAACCAGGGGGCGACCCAAGGTGGCTACACCTTC.

The sample holds a few counts of this clone. This chain uses TRBV27 with TRBJ1-2; 10 bases line up with TRBD1. J was trimmed by 8 bases and V by 8 bases; bases with no gene match: 11. The V gene's germline CDR1 is MNHEY and CDR2 SMNVEV (reference sequence). This CDR3 contains 14 residues. The CDR3 reads CASAEGTGAGGYTF. DNA for the CDR3: TGTGCCAGCGCCGAGGGGACAGGGGCGGGGGGCTACACCTTC.